One and the same sample provided the 27 T cell receptor beta chains below, sequenced in a study of blood T cell repertoires in COVID-19. Sequencing used immunoSEQ multiplex PCR; TCRdb keeps in-frame clones, though not all of them. The sample yields about 120,000 clones, about nine tenths seen once. The sequencing sample was made of peripheral blood. The source of these receptors is a human donor in a cohort sampled during active COVID-19.

The chain has TRBV3-1 (or the pseudogene TRBV3-2) and TRBJ2-1; TRBD2 is a possible D gene (5 bases). Germline CDR1 LGHDT, CDR2 YNNKEL (reference sequence). The V gene lost 5 bases and the J gene lost 6 bases, with 23 bases spanning the gap. This CDR3 spans 17 amino acids. CDR3 DNA: TGTGCCAGCAGCAAAAACCTGCTGCGGTCAGGAGGCAATGAGCAGTTCTTC. Translating it yields CASSKNLLRSGGNEQFF.

This clone was counted only a few times. The CDR3 nucleotides are TGCGCCAGCAGTCACGGACTAGTCGGTGAGCAGTTCTTC. As protein: CASSHGLVGEQFF. The rearrangement uses TRBV5-1 and TRBJ2-1; 7 bases map to TRBD2. CDR3 length: 13 amino acids. Germline values: CDR1 SGHRS, CDR2 YFSETQ. V gave up 5 bases and J gave up 9 bases; unmatched junction bases: 8.

The chain employs TRBV27 and TRBJ2-7; D is possibly TRBD2 (5 bases). V was trimmed by 4 bases and J by 6 bases, leaving 16 bases between them. This CDR3 comprises 14 residues. CDR1 and CDR2 from the germline V gene are MNHEY and SMNVEV (reference sequence). The CDR3 DNA reads as TGTGCCAGCAGTTCCGGACTCATCTTGAGCGAGCAGTACTTC. Its protein is CASSSGLILSEQYF.

This chain joins TRBV5-1 and TRBJ2-7; 12 positions agree with TRBD2. Unmatched junction bases numbered 8, after V lost 4 bases and J lost 0 bases. Germline CDR1 reads SGHRS; CDR2 reads YFSETQ. CDR3 length: 17 amino acids. The CDR3 is CASSPMTSGGFSYEQYF. CDR3 coding DNA: TGCGCCAGCAGCCCAATGACTAGCGGGGGCTTCTCCTACGAGCAGTACTTC.

The chain links TRBV11-3 to TRBJ2-1; weak D call: TRBD2 (7 bases). V lost 7 bases, J lost 9 bases, and 22 bases lay in between. Per germline, CDR1 SGHNT and CDR2 YENEEA. This CDR3 is built from 15 residues. The CDR3 is CASTSRGAAEGEQFF. As DNA, the CDR3 is TGTGCCAGCACCTCCCGGGGGGCCGCTGAAGGTGAGCAGTTCTTC. The variable domain in full, completed from reference TRBV11-3 and TRBJ2-1, reads EAGVVQSPRYKIIEKKQPVAFWCNPISGHNTLYWYLQNLGQGPELLIRYENEEAVDDSQLPKDRFSAERLKGVDSTLKIQPAELGDSAVYLCASTSRGAAEGEQFFGPGTRLTVL.

The chain employs TRBV6-1 and TRBJ2-7, with D unclear. The CDR3 consists of 12 residues. The ends were cut back, 0 bases at V and 6 bases at J, with 6 bases in the middle. The germline V gene encodes CDR1 MNHNS and CDR2 SASEGT. CDR3 nucleotide sequence: TGTGCCAGCAGTGAAGCATCGTCCGAGCAGTACTTC. As protein: CASSEASSEQYF.

This clone was observed a handful of times. This chain connects TRBV7-9 to TRBJ2-7, with 8 bases fitting TRBD2. CDR1 and CDR2 from the germline V gene are SEHNR and FQNEAQ (reference sequence). After removal of 2 bases from V and 5 bases from J, the junction contained 5 bases not matched to a gene. The CDR3 is made up of 14 amino acids. Here the CDR3 reads CASSLLSTSDEQYF. DNA of the CDR3: TGTGCCAGCAGCTTACTTTCGACTAGCGACGAGCAGTACTTC.

V gene TRBV19 combines with J gene TRBJ1-2; 9 nucleotides agree with TRBD1. Losses at the gene ends were 3 bases for V and 4 bases for J; bases not matched to a gene: 6. This CDR3 is built from 15 residues. Germline-derived CDR1 and CDR2 are LNHDA and SQIVND (reference sequence). The CDR3, as DNA: TGTGCCAGTAGTATGGGACAGGGAGATCTCTATGGCTACACCTTC. It is translated as CASSMGQGDLYGYTF. Filled out from reference TRBV19 and TRBJ1-2, the complete variable domain reads DGGITQSPKYLFRKEGQNVTLSCEQNLNHDAMYWYRQDPGQGLRLIYYSQIVNDFQKGDIAEGYSVSREKKESFPLTVTSAQKNPTAFYLCASSMGQGDLYGYTFGSGTRLTVV.

The CDR3 spells CASSVRTGGVGYTF. In DNA, the CDR3 is TGTGCCAGCAGTGTCCGGACAGGGGGCGTCGGCTACACCTTC. The rearrangement uses TRBV27 and TRBJ1-2; TRBD1 agrees at 11 bases. Trimming at V came to 5 bases and at J to 8 bases, leaving 7 bases not matched to a gene. The CDR3 runs 14 residues. Germline V gene lookup returns CDR1 MNHEY and CDR2 SMNVEV (reference sequence).

In its sample, this clone was seen once. The chain carries TRBV5-4 and TRBJ2-3; a possible D gene is TRBD1 (5 bases). The ends were cut back, 0 bases at V and 5 bases at J, with 10 bases in the middle. Germline V gives CDR1 SGHNT, CDR2 YYREEE (reference sequence). CDR3 length: 14 amino acids. The CDR3 loop reads CASSLDGALDTQYF. For the CDR3, the DNA is TGTGCCAGCAGCTTGGATGGGGCGCTAGATACGCAGTATTTT.

The CDR3 is CASSRGQSIGGTEAFF. CDR3 nucleotides: TGTGCCAGCAGCCGGGGACAGTCGATCGGTGGCACTGAAGCTTTCTTT. The chain employs TRBV14 and TRBJ1-1, with 7 bases aligning to TRBD1. Germline V gene data show CDR1 as SGHDN and CDR2 as FVKESK. The V gene end was trimmed by 4 bases and the J gene end by 4 bases; junction bases not matched to a gene: 12. The CDR3 sequence is 16 residues long.

V is TRBV11-2 and J is TRBJ2-2; 10 bases are shared with TRBD1. The CDR3 loop spans 14 amino acids. V lost 3 bases, J lost 7 bases, and 2 bases stayed unmatched. In germline, CDR1 is SGHAT, CDR2 FQNNGV. In DNA form, the CDR3 reads TGTGCCAGCAGCTTGGGACAGGGGATCGGGGAGCTGTTTTTT. Translating gives CASSLGQGIGELFF.

The genes are TRBV5-1 and TRBJ2-7; TRBD2 matches at 13 bases. The CDR3 runs 15 residues. Germline CDR1 is SGHRS and CDR2 is YFSETQ. The junction had 1 base not matched to a gene; V was cut back by 0 bases and J by 4 bases. Here the CDR3 DNA reads TGCGCCAGCAGCTTGGGGACTAGCGGGAGTTACGAGCAGTACTTC. It translates to CASSLGTSGSYEQYF.

The chain combines TRBV6-1 with TRBJ1-3, with 8 bases that match TRBD1. CDR1 and CDR2 (germline): MNHNS, SASEGT. The CDR3 runs to 16 residues. Trimming at V came to 4 bases and at J to 0 bases, leaving 5 bases not matched to a gene. CDR3 nucleotides: TGTGCCAGCAGTGCCACAGGGGGAGCCTCTGGAAACACCATATATTTT. This translates into CASSATGGASGNTIYF.

V usage is TRBV5-1 and J usage is TRBJ1-5; the D gene is possibly TRBD1 (6 bases). Per germline, CDR1 SGHRS and CDR2 YFSETQ. The CDR3 runs to 15 residues. The V end was cut by 1 base, the J end by 2 bases, with 10 bases between. CDR3 protein: CASSLTGTGNQPQHF. CDR3 in DNA: TGCGCCAGCAGCTTGACAGGGACCGGCAATCAGCCCCAGCATTTT.

The J gene is TRBJ2-1, the V gene TRBV3-1 (or the pseudogene TRBV3-2); unclear D gene. The germline V and J ends were trimmed by 0 bases and 7 bases, with 10 bases remaining between them. The CDR3 runs 14 residues. Germline-derived CDR1 and CDR2 are LGHDT and YNNKEL (reference sequence). CDR3 DNA sequence: TGTGCCAGCAGCCAAGATGTGTCGAGTAATGAGCAGTTCTTC. As protein: CASSQDVSSNEQFF.

J is TRBJ2-5 and V is TRBV27; D perhaps matches TRBD2 (5 bases). V was pared by 6 bases and J by 4 bases, with 18 bases between. This CDR3 region has 15 residues. Germline loops: CDR1 MNHEY, CDR2 SMNVEV (reference sequence). The CDR3 DNA sequence: TGTGCCAGCAGCCCTAGATTCCCGGCGGGAGAGACCCAGTACTTC. Translation: CASSPRFPAGETQYF.

The V and J genes are TRBV3-1 (or the pseudogene TRBV3-2) and TRBJ2-5; D is perhaps TRBD2 (6 bases). The V and J ends lost 5 bases and 4 bases respectively, with 23 bases between them. CDR1 is LGHDT, CDR2 YNNKEL, per germline (reference sequence). This CDR3 spans 17 amino acids. DNA of the CDR3: TGTGCCAGCAGCTACGCGAGTGTGGCGGGACTCCGAGAGACCCAGTACTTC. Its protein product is CASSYASVAGLRETQYF.

The V call is TRBV9, the J call TRBJ2-1; 8 nucleotides align to TRBD2. Trimming removed 3 bases from V and 7 bases from J; junction bases left unmatched: 9. CDR1 and CDR2 from the germline V gene are SGDLS and YYNGEE. The CDR3 covers 15 residues. This chain's CDR3 is CASSGTSLPGNEQFF. Written as DNA, the CDR3 is TGTGCCAGCAGCGGGACTAGCTTACCTGGGAATGAGCAGTTCTTC.

Only a few counts were recorded for this clone. This chain uses TRBV18 with TRBJ2-7; 8 bases fit TRBD1. Trimming took 3 bases from V and 0 from J; bases not matched to a gene: 1. Germline CDR1 and CDR2: KGHSH and LQKENI. The CDR3 length is 14 residues. The CDR3, as DNA: TGTGCCAGCTCACCTGGGACAGGCTCCTACGAGCAGTACTTC. It is translated as CASSPGTGSYEQYF.

J is TRBJ1-2 and V is TRBV2, with D possibly matching TRBD1 (5 bases). V lost 8 bases and J 7 bases, leaving 14 bases between the germline ends. Germline assignment: CDR1 SNHLY and CDR2 FYNNEI. The CDR3 runs 12 residues. The CDR3 DNA follows: TGTGCCAGCGGGGGGACTCGCGGTGGCTACACCTTC. It encodes CASGGTRGGYTF. Complete variable domain (other parts from reference TRBV2 and TRBJ1-2): EPEVTQTPSHQVTQMGQEVILRCVPISNHLYFYWYRQILGQKVEFLVSFYNNEISEKSEIFDDQFSVERPDGSNFTLKIRSTKLEDSAMYFCASGGTRGGYTFGSGTRLTVV.

This chain uses TRBV5-1 with TRBJ2-1; 7 nucleotides align to TRBD2. The germline gives CDR1 SGHRS, CDR2 YFSETQ. CDR3 length: 15 amino acids. The V and J ends lost 0 bases and 3 bases, in that order; junction bases with no gene match: 3. The CDR3 region is CASSLAGLDYNEQFF. The CDR3 coding sequence is TGCGCCAGCAGCTTGGCTGGACTAGACTACAATGAGCAGTTCTTC.

V gene TRBV11-2 combines with J gene TRBJ2-4; maybe TRBD2 (5 bases). The CDR3 consists of 14 residues. Deletions cut 1 base from V and 7 bases from J, with 11 bases between. Per the germline V gene, CDR1 is SGHAT and CDR2 is FQNNGV. The CDR3 spells CASSLGLNGNIQYF. CDR3 in DNA: TGTGCCAGCAGCTTAGGACTAAACGGGAACATTCAGTACTTC.

This clone has only a few counts. V gene TRBV19 combines with J gene TRBJ2-1; TRBD1 is a possible D gene (7 bases). CDR3 length equals 13 residues. Germline values: CDR1 LNHDA, CDR2 SQIVND (reference sequence). The ends were cut back, 7 bases at V and 6 bases at J, with 13 bases in the middle. The CDR3 DNA reads as TGTGCCAGTATGTCCCAGGGGGGCAATGAGCAGTTCTTC. Its translation: CASMSQGGNEQFF.

This chain uses TRBV7-9 with TRBJ2-1; a weak D match, TRBD1 (6 bases). The length of the CDR3 is 17 residues. Germline V gene sequence: CDR1 SEHNR, CDR2 FQNEAQ (reference sequence). The V end was cut by 2 bases, the J end by 7 bases, with 21 bases between. In nucleotides, the CDR3 is TGTGCCAGCAGCTTAACTGAGGGGACAACCTTGGGTAATGAGCAGTTCTTC. This translates into CASSLTEGTTLGNEQFF.

The chain links TRBV24-1 to TRBJ2-2; 7 nucleotides align to TRBD2. Germline V lookup: CDR1 KGHDR, CDR2 SFDVKD. The CDR3 runs to 16 residues. Losses at the gene ends were 3 bases for V and 6 bases for J; bases not matched to a gene: 9. CDR3 region: CATSDQTGTTSGELFF. The CDR3 coding sequence is TGTGCCACCAGTGATCAAACCGGGACTACCTCCGGGGAGCTGTTTTTT.

This clone is classed as medium-sized. The chain recombines TRBV11-2 with TRBJ2-3; TRBD2 might be the D (5 bases). V shed 5 bases and J shed 1 base, with 13 bases lying between them. CDR3 size: 15 residues. Germline V gives CDR1 SGHAT, CDR2 FQNNGV. As DNA, the CDR3 is TGTGCCAGCAGCCCGAGCGGATCTCGCACAGATACGCAGTATTTT. Its translation is CASSPSGSRTDTQYF.